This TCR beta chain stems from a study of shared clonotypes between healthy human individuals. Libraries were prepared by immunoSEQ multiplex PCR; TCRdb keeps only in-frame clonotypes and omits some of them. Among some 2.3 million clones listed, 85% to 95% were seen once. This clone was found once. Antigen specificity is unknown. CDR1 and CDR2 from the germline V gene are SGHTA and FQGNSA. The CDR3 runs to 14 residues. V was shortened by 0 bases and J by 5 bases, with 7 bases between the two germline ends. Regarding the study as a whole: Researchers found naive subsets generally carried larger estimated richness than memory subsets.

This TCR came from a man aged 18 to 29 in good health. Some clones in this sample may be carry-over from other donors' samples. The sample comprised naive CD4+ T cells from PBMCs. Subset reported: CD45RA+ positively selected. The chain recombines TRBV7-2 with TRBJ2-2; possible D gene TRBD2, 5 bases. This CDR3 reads CASSLAWETGELFF. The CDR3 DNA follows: TGTGCCAGCAGCTTAGCATGGGAGACCGGGGAGCTGTTTTTT.